This T cell receptor (beta chain) was recovered during a study of type 1 regulatory T cells. Background on the study: T-allo10 is a Tr1-enriched, alloantigen-specific CD4 T cell product made in vitro.

TCRdb reprocessed the reads with MiXCR, giving one entry per CDR3 protein. The data contain tens of thousands of distinct CDR3 sequences, about 20% of them singletons. Study-wide points: Compared with non-Tr1 cells, Tr1 cells showed a narrower TCR repertoire.

A remark on this clonotype: The antigen remains unidentified.

V gave up 6 bases and J gave up 5 bases, with 14 bases separating them. Germline lookup yields CDR1 DFQATT and CDR2 SNEGSKA (reference sequence). This CDR3 is 13 amino acids long. Material: cultured type 1 regulatory T (Tr1) cells, either the whole culture or a sorted fraction (not recorded which). This clonotype originated in a human donor in good health. V is TRBV20-1 and J is TRBJ2-4; a weak D match, TRBD2 (6 bases). The chain's CDR3 is CSATIPGENIQYF. The CDR3 bases are TGCAGTGCCACCATCCCGGGGGAAAACATTCAGTACTTC.